This T cell receptor beta chain was identified during a study of long-term antiretroviral therapy in people with HIV. The wider study: Collection of the earliest samples took place about a decade ahead of the 2015 immediate-ART recommendation.

Version v3.0 of the immunoSEQ assay ran at survey level. TCRdb's copy holds only in-frame clones and misses some; the assay was immunoSEQ multiplex PCR. Here the sample spans roughly 20,000 clones, around 84% being singletons. Sample: unsorted PBMCs, taken 1.9 years after starting antiretroviral therapy. The receptor comes from a woman aged 45 to 65 with HIV.

CDR3 coding DNA: TGTGCCAGCAGCGTAGCCGACGGAAACACCATATATTTT. As protein: CASSVADGNTIYF. V and J are TRBV9 and TRBJ1-3; D unresolved. Germline V gene data show CDR1 as SGDLS and CDR2 as YYNGEE. The CDR3 is made up of 13 amino acids. The germline V and J ends were trimmed by 0 bases and 4 bases, with 5 bases remaining between them.